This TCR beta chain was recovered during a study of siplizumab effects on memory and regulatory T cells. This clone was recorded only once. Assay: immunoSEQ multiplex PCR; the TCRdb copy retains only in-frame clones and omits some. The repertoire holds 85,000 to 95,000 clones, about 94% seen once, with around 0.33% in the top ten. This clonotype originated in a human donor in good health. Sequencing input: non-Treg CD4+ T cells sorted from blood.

The CDR3 region is CASSIGTELNSPLHF. The CDR3 coding sequence is TGTGCCAGTAGTATAGGAACAGAACTTAATTCACCCCTCCACTTT. This chain uses TRBV19 with TRBJ1-6, with no clear D. V gave up 1 base and J gave up 6 bases, with 10 bases separating them. CDR3 length equals 15 residues. The germline CDR1 and CDR2 sequences are LNHDA and SQIVND (reference sequence).